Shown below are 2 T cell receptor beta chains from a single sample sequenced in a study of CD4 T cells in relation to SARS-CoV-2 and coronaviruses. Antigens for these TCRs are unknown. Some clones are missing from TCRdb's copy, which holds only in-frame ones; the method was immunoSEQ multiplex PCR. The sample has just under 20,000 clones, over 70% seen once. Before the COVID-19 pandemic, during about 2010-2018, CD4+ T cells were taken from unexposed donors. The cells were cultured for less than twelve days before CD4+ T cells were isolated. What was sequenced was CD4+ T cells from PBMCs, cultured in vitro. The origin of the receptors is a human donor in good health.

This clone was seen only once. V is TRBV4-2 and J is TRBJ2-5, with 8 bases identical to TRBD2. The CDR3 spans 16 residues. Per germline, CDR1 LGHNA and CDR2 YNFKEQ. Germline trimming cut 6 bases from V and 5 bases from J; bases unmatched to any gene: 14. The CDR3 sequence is CASRGGTGGPSETQYF. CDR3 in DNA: TGTGCCAGCAGGGGGGGCACGGGAGGGCCCTCGGAGACCCAGTACTTC.

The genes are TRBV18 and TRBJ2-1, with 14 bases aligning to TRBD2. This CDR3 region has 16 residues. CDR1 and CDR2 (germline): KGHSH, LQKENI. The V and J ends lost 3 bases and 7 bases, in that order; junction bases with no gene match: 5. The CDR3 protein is CASSPGTSGRANEQFF. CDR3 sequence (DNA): TGTGCCAGCTCACCTGGGACTAGCGGGAGAGCAAATGAGCAGTTCTTC.